The 29 T cell receptor beta chains presented below share a single source sample, sequenced in a study of vaccination and CD4 T cells after COVID-19. These receptors' antigens are unknown. Cultured CD4+ T-cell DNA underwent Oncomine TCR Beta short-read sequencing. TCRdb called the PCR reads again in MiXCR, with one record for every CDR3 protein. The sample carries approximately 20,000 distinct CDR3 sequences, about 40% recorded once. Treatment indicated: approximately nine-day PBMC culture with coronavirus spike peptide pools or control peptides (ViraFEST assay). Source: CD4+ T cells from blood, cultured in vitro, taken before SARS-CoV-2 vaccination. The receptors come from a human donor who received a COVID-19 vaccine.

The J gene is TRBJ2-5, the V gene TRBV6-1; TRBD1 matches 10 bases. CDR1 MNHNS and CDR2 SASEGT come from the germline V gene. This CDR3 spans 15 amino acids. With 5 bases clipped from V and 5 bases from J, the junction kept 8 bases outside the gene matches. CDR3 residues: CASSIRQGAGETQYF. The CDR3 nucleotides read TGTGCCAGCAGTATACGACAGGGGGCTGGCGAGACCCAGTACTTC.

The sample holds a few counts of this clonotype. The V call is TRBV20-1, the J call TRBJ2-5; TRBD1 matches at 8 bases. CDR1 is DFQATT and CDR2 is SNEGSKA in the germline V gene (reference sequence). V gave up 6 bases and J gave up 5 bases; unmatched junction bases: 11. The CDR3 contains 14 residues. CDR3 sequence (DNA): TGCAGTGCACCGACAGGGGTGTGGACGGAGACCCAGTACTTC. Encoded protein: CSAPTGVWTETQYF.

This clonotype was found a few times. This rearrangement joins TRBV19 to TRBJ1-1; TRBD1 matches at 8 bases. CDR1 LNHDA and CDR2 SQIVND come from the germline V gene (reference sequence). J gave up 1 base and V 4 bases, and 2 bases lay outside the gene matches. The CDR3 has 14 amino acids. CDR3 loop: CASSKQGGNTEAFF. The CDR3 DNA reads TGTGCCAGTAGTAAACAGGGGGGGAACACTGAAGCTTTCTTT.

The J gene is TRBJ2-5, the V gene TRBV24-1, with D tentatively TRBD2 (6 bases). V was shortened by 0 bases and J by 4 bases, with 11 bases between the two germline ends. Germline V lookup: CDR1 KGHDR, CDR2 SFDVKD. The CDR3 runs 15 residues. CDR3 in amino acids: CATSDLRGIGETQYF. In DNA, the CDR3 is TGTGCCACCAGTGATTTGCGGGGGATAGGAGAGACCCAGTACTTC.

This sequence joins TRBV7-9 and TRBJ1-2; D gene ambiguous. Trimming removed 4 bases at V and 0 bases at J, with 9 bases between. Germline CDR1 reads SEHNR; CDR2 reads FQNEAQ (reference sequence). This CDR3 spans 14 amino acids. CDR3 in amino acids: CASSSPAANYGYTF. CDR3 nucleotide sequence: TGTGCCAGCAGCTCACCCGCAGCTAACTATGGCTACACCTTC.

The V gene is TRBV6-1, the J gene TRBJ2-5; 8 bases are a match to TRBD1. The V gene's germline CDR1 is MNHNS and CDR2 SASEGT. The CDR3 sequence is 15 residues long. Trimming at V came to 5 bases and at J to 4 bases, leaving 9 bases not matched to a gene. CDR3 residues: CASSPLGQGRETQYF. CDR3 coding DNA: TGTGCCAGCAGTCCTCTAGGACAGGGTCGAGAGACCCAGTACTTC.

V is TRBV7-9 and J is TRBJ1-2; D possibly corresponds to TRBD1 (5 bases). The CDR3 extends over 14 amino acids. Trimming pared 3 bases from V and 4 bases from J, leaving 12 bases between. Germline V lookup: CDR1 SEHNR, CDR2 FQNEAQ (reference sequence). CDR3 protein: CASSLIQGGYGYTF. Written as DNA, the CDR3 is TGTGCCAGCAGCTTGATCCAGGGTGGCTATGGCTACACCTTC.

This clonotype has only a few counts. The V call is TRBV6-1, the J call TRBJ1-2; TRBD1 aligns across 7 bases. The CDR3 spans 13 residues. V was clipped by 4 bases and J by 8 bases; unmatched bases: 7. From germline, CDR1 is MNHNS and CDR2 SASEGT. The CDR3 bases are TGTGCCAGCAGTGTACCGGGACAGCGGGGCTACACCTTC. Amino acids: CASSVPGQRGYTF.

The rearrangement uses TRBV19 and TRBJ1-2; 8 bases are a match to TRBD1. Germline CDR1 LNHDA, CDR2 SQIVND (reference sequence). V was pared by 5 bases and J by 4 bases, with 12 bases of the junction left unmatched. The CDR3 consists of 16 residues. The CDR3 is CASSVRGLTPLYGYTF. The DNA of the CDR3 is TGTGCCAGTAGTGTCAGGGGGCTCACGCCCCTCTATGGCTACACCTTC.

The V and J genes are TRBV9 and TRBJ2-1; 7 bases line up with TRBD2. The germline V gene has CDR1 SGDLS and CDR2 YYNGEE. The CDR3 contains 15 residues. V gave up 4 bases and J gave up 5 bases; unmatched junction bases: 9. The CDR3 DNA reads TGTGCCAGCAGCCCCCGGGACTATAGAAACAATGAGCAGTTCTTC. As protein: CASSPRDYRNNEQFF. Variable domain in full (rest from reference TRBV9 and TRBJ2-1): DSGVTQTPKHLITATGQRVTLRCSPRSGDLSVYWYQQSLDQGLQFLIQYYNGEERAKGNILERFSAQQFPDLHSELNLSSLELGDSALYFCASSPRDYRNNEQFFGPGTRLTVL.

This clonotype was observed a handful of times. CDR3 sequence: CASSEDSSNQPQHF. The CDR3 DNA sequence: TGTGCCAGCAGTGAGGACAGTAGCAATCAGCCCCAGCATTTT. The genes are TRBV6-1 and TRBJ1-5, with a tentative D call TRBD1 (6 bases). V lost 3 bases to trimming and J lost 0 bases, with 6 bases between them. Germline V gene data show CDR1 as MNHNS and CDR2 as SASEGT. This CDR3 comprises 14 residues.

This clonotype was seen more than once but under ten times. This CDR3 reads CASSRTGGSNQPQHF. DNA for the CDR3: TGTGCCAGCAGCCGGACAGGGGGCTCGAACCAGCCCCAGCATTTT. V is TRBV12-3 or TRBV12-4 and J is TRBJ1-5; TRBD1 matches 11 bases. The CDR3 totals 15 residues. J was trimmed by 7 bases and V by 6 bases; bases with no gene match: 8.

The chain recombines TRBV7-9 with TRBJ1-3; D call uncertain. The CDR3 runs 14 residues. Germline loops: CDR1 SEHNR, CDR2 FQNEAQ (reference sequence). V gave up 1 base and J gave up 1 base, with 5 bases separating them. CDR3 residues: CASSLVGSGNTIYF. DNA of the CDR3: TGTGCCAGCAGCTTAGTAGGGTCTGGAAACACCATATATTTT.

The chain couples TRBV6-1 to TRBJ2-7, with D perhaps matching TRBD2 (5 bases). V gave up 7 bases and J gave up 2 bases, with 6 bases separating them. CDR3 size: 11 residues. The germline CDR1 and CDR2 sequences are MNHNS and SASEGT. For the CDR3, the DNA is TGTGCCAGCAAGGGAGCCTACGAGCAGTACTTC. Its protein product is CASKGAYEQYF.

The rearrangement uses TRBV7-9 and TRBJ2-3; 10 bases are a match to TRBD2. The CDR3 runs to 16 residues. Per germline, CDR1 SEHNR and CDR2 FQNEAQ (reference sequence). The trim removed 5 bases at V and 1 base at J, leaving 6 bases unmatched. The chain's CDR3 is CASSQTSGAGTDTQYF. In DNA, the CDR3 is TGTGCCAGCAGCCAAACTAGCGGGGCGGGCACAGATACGCAGTATTTT.

The chain joins TRBV20-1 to TRBJ1-5, with 7 bases that match TRBD1. V lost 2 bases and J lost 5; bases outside the gene matches: 9. This CDR3 has 15 amino acids. CDR1 is DFQATT and CDR2 is SNEGSKA in the germline V gene (reference sequence). The CDR3 loop is CSARKTGFGDQPQHF. The DNA of the CDR3 is TGCAGTGCTAGAAAGACAGGGTTTGGGGATCAGCCCCAGCATTTT.

This clonotype was detected a few times. This chain joins TRBV30 and TRBJ1-1; possibly TRBD1 for D (5 bases). The germline V gene has CDR1 GTSNPN and CDR2 SVGIG (reference sequence). V shed 2 bases and J shed 3 bases, with 22 bases lying between them. The CDR3 covers 17 residues. The CDR3 DNA is TGTGCCTGGAGTTTCCGGACCGTCCGCAGGGCTTACACTGAAGCTTTCTTT. The encoded protein is CAWSFRTVRRAYTEAFF.

J is TRBJ1-2 and V is TRBV6-1; TRBD1 might be the D (5 bases). Germline CDR1 is MNHNS and CDR2 is SASEGT. The CDR3 extends over 15 amino acids. Trimming removed 7 bases from V and 6 bases from J, with 21 bases in between. As DNA, the CDR3 is TGTGCCAGCACCAACGGGCTGTCCAGGGTGGATGGCTACACCTTC. This sequence encodes CASTNGLSRVDGYTF.

V usage is TRBV5-1 and J usage is TRBJ1-5; 12 positions agree with TRBD1. The CDR3 spans 17 residues. Germline CDR1 SGHRS, CDR2 YFSETQ. The junction had 11 bases not matched to a gene; V was cut back by 4 bases and J by 6 bases. The CDR3 DNA reads as TGCGCCAGCAGCCCGGGATTGGGACAGGGGGCGGGTCAGCCCCAGCATTTT. Its translation: CASSPGLGQGAGQPQHF.

A word on this clonotype: One junction end does not reproduce the germline sequence, and a read error may be involved. The chain carries TRBV12-3 or TRBV12-4 and TRBJ2-7; 7 nucleotides match TRBD1. The CDR3 is made up of 13 amino acids. The CDR3 DNA reads as TGTGCCAGCAGGGTGACAGGGACCTACGAGCGGTACTTC. It is translated as CASRVTGTYERYF.

V and J are TRBV14 and TRBJ1-5; tentative D call: TRBD1 (6 bases). V lost 4 bases, J lost 2 bases, and 12 bases lay in between. CDR3 size: 15 residues. CDR1 and CDR2 from the germline V gene are SGHDN and FVKESK. The CDR3 spells CASSRGQQGNQPQHF. The CDR3 bases are TGTGCCAGCAGCCGGGGACAACAGGGCAATCAGCCCCAGCATTTT.

This clonotype turned up a few times. The V gene is TRBV30, the J gene TRBJ1-2; 9 nucleotides line up with TRBD1. This CDR3 has 16 amino acids. Trimming cost V 0 bases and J 3 bases; bases outside gene matches: 8. The germline CDR1 and CDR2 sequences are GTSNPN and SVGIG (reference sequence). The CDR3 nucleotides read TGTGCCTGGAGTGTTGGGTGGACAGGGGTGCACTATGGCTACACCTTC. It encodes CAWSVGWTGVHYGYTF.

V and J are TRBV25-1 and TRBJ1-1, with D uncertain. This CDR3 has 16 residues. Germline V gene data show CDR1 as MGHDK and CDR2 as SYGVNS. V was shortened by 2 bases and J by 1 base, with 14 bases between the two germline ends. The CDR3 loop reads CASSEVRQLRNTEAFF. In DNA form, the CDR3 reads TGTGCCAGCAGTGAAGTACGGCAGCTCCGGAACACTGAAGCTTTCTTT.

This chain links TRBV6-2 or TRBV6-3 with TRBJ2-7; D possibly corresponds to TRBD2 (5 bases). This CDR3 contains 17 residues. Trimming removed 10 bases from V and 5 bases from J, with 30 bases in between. Germline CDR1 and CDR2: MNHEY and SVGEGT. The CDR3: CATPRIDAGMETHEQYF. CDR3 DNA sequence: TGTGCCACCCCACGGATAGACGCCGGGATGGAAACTCACGAGCAGTACTTC.

This clonotype was found once. This chain uses TRBV30 with TRBJ1-2; D gene unclear. In germline, CDR1 is GTSNPN, CDR2 SVGIG (reference sequence). Between the trimmed V and J ends, which lost 8 bases and 8 bases, there was a span of 6 bases. This CDR3 is 8 amino acids long. CDR3 in DNA: TGTGCCCTGGGAGGCTACACCTTC. It codes for CALGGYTF.

This clonotype was detected a few times. The V call is TRBV12-5, the J call TRBJ1-2; D is uncertain. Looked up from germline, CDR1 is LGHNT and CDR2 is FRNRAP. This CDR3 contains 14 residues. The germline V and J ends were trimmed by 1 base and 4 bases, with 10 bases remaining between them. The CDR3 loop is CASGLGVDSYGYTF. The CDR3 DNA sequence: TGTGCTAGTGGTTTGGGGGTAGATTCCTATGGCTACACCTTC.

CDR3 sequence reads: CSARDVGQGRSPLHF. The CDR3 region has the DNA TGCAGTGCTAGAGATGTGGGACAGGGGCGTTCACCCCTCCACTTT. J is TRBJ1-6 and V is TRBV20-1, with 10 bases lining up with TRBD1. There are 15 residues in the CDR3. Germline V CDR1 and CDR2: DFQATT, SNEGSKA (reference sequence). The V gene end was trimmed by 0 bases and the J gene end by 9 bases; junction bases not matched to a gene: 5.

The rearrangement uses TRBV20-1 and TRBJ2-7, with D maybe TRBD1 (6 bases). V was shortened by 1 base and J by 2 bases, with 24 bases between the two germline ends. The CDR3 is 18 amino acids. Per germline, CDR1 DFQATT and CDR2 SNEGSKA (reference sequence). The CDR3 spells CSARARPLQGHKPYEQYF. Written as DNA, the CDR3 is TGCAGTGCTAGAGCTCGACCATTACAGGGCCACAAGCCCTACGAGCAGTACTTC.

This chain connects TRBV6-1 to TRBJ2-7, with 8 bases identical to TRBD1. V lost 2 bases and J lost 0; bases outside the gene matches: 6. Germline V CDR1 and CDR2: MNHNS, SASEGT. CDR3 length: 16 residues. In DNA form, the CDR3 reads TGTGCCAGCAGTGAAAGGAAAGGGACAGGCTCCTACGAGCAGTACTTC. Protein sequence: CASSERKGTGSYEQYF.